The 24 T cell receptor beta chains listed next were all sequenced from one sample in a study of T cell clonality in common variable immunodeficiency. Libraries were prepared by immunoSEQ multiplex PCR; TCRdb keeps only in-frame clonotypes and omits some of them. The repertoire consists of approximately 45,000 clones, none detected only once. The sequenced material came from peripheral blood mononuclear cells. Receptors originate from a person aged 18 to 75 in good health.

This clone was observed at least ten times. The DNA ends 3 residues before the CDR3 does, and the rest of the CDR3 is filled in from the germline J gene. V gene TRBV20-1 combines with J gene TRBJ2-2; no firm D call. Trimming pared 1 base from V and 3 bases from J, leaving 12 bases between. Germline lookup yields CDR1 DFQATT and CDR2 SNEGSKA (reference sequence). CDR3 length: 15 amino acids. The DNA read from the CDR3 is TGCAGTGCTAGAGCCCCTTCCAGATACACCGGGGAG. Translating it yields CSARAPSRYTGE. The CDR3, in full, reads CSARAPSRYTGELFF.

This clone was seen at least ten times. The CDR3 end lies 3 residues beyond the end of the read and is filled in from the germline J gene. The V and J genes are TRBV14 and TRBJ2-2; a possible D gene is TRBD1 (6 bases). The V end lost 1 base, the J end lost 6 bases, and 12 bases lay between the germline ends. This CDR3 is built from 15 residues. Germline V lookup: CDR1 SGHDN, CDR2 FVKESK. The DNA read from the CDR3 is TGTGCCAGCAGCCAAGTCAGGGGAAACTCCGGGGAG. Translated: CASSQVRGNSGE. The whole CDR3 protein is CASSQVRGNSGELFF.

This clone has ten or more counts. Read data end 3 residues before the CDR3 end; the end is taken from the germline J gene. V and J are TRBV5-4 and TRBJ2-3; 7 bases fit TRBD2. The CDR3 has 16 residues. The V segment lost 4 bases and the J segment 1 base; nucleotides outside the gene matches: 9. The germline V gene has CDR1 SGHNT and CDR2 YYREEE (reference sequence). CDR3 DNA, as far as it was read: TGTGCCAGCAGCGGGAGAGCGGGAACGGGCACAGATACG. Translating it yields CASSGRAGTGTDT. The entire CDR3 sequence reads CASSGRAGTGTDTQYF.

This clone came up many times. The CDR3 end lies 3 residues beyond the end of the read and is filled in from the germline J gene. The chain carries TRBV30 and TRBJ2-2; 9 bases line up with TRBD1. Germline V gives CDR1 GTSNPN, CDR2 SVGIG (reference sequence). J was trimmed by 4 bases and V by 5 bases; bases with no gene match: 5. This CDR3 region has 14 residues. This chain's CDR3 is CAWLGQGGTGELFF. The part of the CDR3 DNA that was read is TGTGCCTGGTTGGGACAGGGAGGCACCGGGGAG.

This clone was recorded at least ten times. The observed sequence ends 3 residues before the CDR3 terminus, with the missing tail filled in from the germline J gene. This chain joins TRBV7-9 and TRBJ2-3; the D gene could be TRBD1 or TRBD2 (5 bases each). Germline V gives CDR1 SEHNR, CDR2 FQNEAQ (reference sequence). The V gene lost 3 bases and the J gene lost 8 bases, with 6 bases spanning the gap. This CDR3 comprises 11 residues. The CDR3 bases that were read are TGTGCCAGCAGCTTGAGGGGTACG. Translating gives CASSLRGT. The whole CDR3 protein reads CASSLRGTQYF.

This clone showed up many times. The read ends 3 residues before the CDR3 terminus; that terminus is restored from the germline J gene. V gene TRBV7-3 combines with J gene TRBJ2-3; 8 bases line up with TRBD2. The CDR3 length is 18 residues. The V gene's germline CDR1 is SGHTA and CDR2 FQGTGA. The V segment lost 5 bases and the J segment 0 bases; nucleotides outside the gene matches: 13. CDR3 protein: CASSPAPLLAASTDTQYF. CDR3 DNA (partial): TGTGCCAGCAGCCCCGCCCCTTTACTAGCGGCTAGCACAGATACG.

This clone was detected only a few times. The read ends 3 residues early relative to the CDR3; the germline J gene fills the gap. The rearrangement links TRBV19 to TRBJ1-1; 9 nucleotides agree with TRBD1. The V gene end was trimmed by 1 base and the J gene end by 1 base; junction bases not matched to a gene: 7. Per germline, CDR1 LNHDA and CDR2 SQIVND (reference sequence). The CDR3 covers 17 residues. CDR3 sequence reads: CASSIVGTGPGNTEAFF. Partial CDR3 DNA: TGTGCCAGTAGTATAGTGGGGACAGGGCCGGGGAACACTGAA.

This clone showed up many times. With the read ending 3 residues before the CDR3 end, the germline J gene is used to fill in that end. The rearrangement uses TRBV30 and TRBJ2-7, with 8 bases aligning to TRBD1. Germline loops: CDR1 GTSNPN, CDR2 SVGIG (reference sequence). The CDR3 consists of 13 residues. The trim removed 5 bases at V and 3 bases at J, leaving 6 bases unmatched. CDR3 sequence reads: CAWDRGDFYEQYF. CDR3 bases read: TGTGCCTGGGACAGGGGCGATTTCTACGAG.

This clone was found many times. The read ends 3 residues shy of where the CDR3 ends; the end is completed using the germline J gene. V is TRBV5-4 and J is TRBJ2-3; 7 bases line up with TRBD2. The V segment lost 1 base and the J segment 4 bases; nucleotides outside the gene matches: 6. Germline CDR1 reads SGHNT; CDR2 reads YYREEE (reference sequence). The CDR3 has 15 residues. The CDR3 spells CASSLIGGGADTQYF. The CDR3 bases that were read are TGTGCCAGCAGCTTGATTGGCGGGGGAGCAGATACG. The full variable domain, with the rest looked up from reference TRBV5-4 and TRBJ2-3, is ETGVTQSPTHLIKTRGQQVTLRCSSQSGHNTVSWYQQALGQGPQFIFQYYREEENGRGNFPPRFSGLQFPNYSSELNVNALELDDSALYLCASSLIGGGADTQYFGPGTRLTVL.

By share of the sample, this clone is medium-sized. The observed sequence ends 3 residues before the CDR3 terminus, with the missing tail filled in from the germline J gene. This chain connects TRBV20-1 to TRBJ2-3; possibly TRBD1 for D (5 bases). The CDR3 contains 16 residues. CDR1 and CDR2 from the germline V gene are DFQATT and SNEGSKA (reference sequence). Deletions cut 6 bases from V and 0 bases from J, with 19 bases between. CDR3 residues: CSALRAGAASTDTQYF. The covered CDR3 bases are TGCAGTGCCCTTCGCGCTGGGGCGGCTAGCACAGATACG.

There are many counts of this clone. The CDR3 end falls 3 residues outside the read, so it is completed with the germline J gene. The chain combines TRBV19 with TRBJ1-1; D is undetermined. Germline loops: CDR1 LNHDA, CDR2 SQIVND (reference sequence). There are 15 residues in the CDR3. With 1 base removed from V and 1 base from J, the gap between germline ends came to 10 bases. The CDR3 loop is CASSIGGLRNTEAFF. CDR3 DNA, as far as it was read: TGTGCCAGTAGTATAGGAGGGCTCAGGAACACTGAA.

This clone was observed many times. The read finishes 3 residues shy of the CDR3 end, and the germline J gene is used to complete it. Other DNA sequences in the sample encode the same CDR3. V is TRBV18 and J is TRBJ2-5, with unresolved D. V lost 0 bases and J lost 1, with 9 bases in between. The CDR3 is 15 residues long. Germline V gives CDR1 KGHSH, CDR2 LQKENI. CDR3 region: CASSPPLRLQETQYF. Partial CDR3 DNA: TGTGCCAGCTCACCACCGCTCAGACTCCAAGAGACC. The full variable domain, completed using reference TRBV18 and TRBJ2-5, is NAGVMQNPRHLVRRRGQEARLRCSPMKGHSHVYWYRQLPEEGLKFMVYLQKENIIDESGMPKERFSAEFPKEGPSILRIQQVVRGDSAAYFCASSPPLRLQETQYFGPGTRLLVL.

In this sample, this clone turned up a few times. The read stops 3 residues short of the end of the CDR3; the missing end is completed from the germline J gene. The chain has TRBV2 and TRBJ1-1; 9 nucleotides line up with TRBD1. Germline CDR1 is SNHLY and CDR2 is FYNNEI. CDR3 length: 15 amino acids. CDR3 DNA, as far as it was read: TGTGCCAGCAGGGGGACAGGGTCCGGAGGGTGGGAA. This codes for CASRGTGSGGWE. The whole CDR3 is CASRGTGSGGWEAFF.

This clone was detected a few times. The read stops 3 residues short of the end of the CDR3; the missing end is completed from the germline J gene. The rearrangement uses TRBV7-9 and TRBJ1-2; no clear D gene. This CDR3 region has 14 residues. Germline assignment: CDR1 SEHNR and CDR2 FQNEAQ (reference sequence). CDR3 sequence reads: CASSVSSMADTYTF. CDR3 DNA, as far as it was read: TGTGCCAGCAGCGTATCCTCAATGGCAGATACC.

The sample holds many counts of this clone. The part of the CDR3 DNA that was read is TGTGCCAGCATTCCTTATCAGCCC. This sequence encodes CASIPYQP. From start to end, the CDR3 is CASIPYQPQHF. The chain is built from TRBV27 and TRBJ1-5; D gene unclear. The read ends 3 residues early relative to the CDR3; the germline J gene fills the gap. Germline CDR1 and CDR2: MNHEY and SMNVEV (reference sequence). The length of the CDR3 is 11 residues. The V end was cut by 7 bases, the J end by 5 bases, with 6 bases between.

This clone was counted at least ten times. CDR3 DNA, as far as it was read: TGTGCCAGCAGCCCGGGACAGAGATACATGAATGAG. This gives the protein CASSPGQRYMNE. The full-length CDR3 reads as CASSPGQRYMNEQFF. V and J are TRBV14 and TRBJ2-1, with 7 bases aligning to TRBD1. Read data end 3 residues before the CDR3 end; the end is taken from the germline J gene. The CDR3 contains 15 residues. Germline-derived CDR1 and CDR2 are SGHDN and FVKESK. J was trimmed by 7 bases and V by 4 bases; bases with no gene match: 10.

Regarding this clone: Read sequence stops 3 residues before the CDR3 end, and the germline J gene provides the missing end. The chain combines TRBV11-2 with TRBJ2-7; 8 bases map to TRBD2. Germline V gives CDR1 SGHAT, CDR2 FQNNGV. V gave up 5 bases and J gave up 3 bases; unmatched junction bases: 6. The CDR3 spans 14 residues. The DNA read from the CDR3 is TGTGCCAGCAGCCCGGGGGGGGCGCTCTACGAG. Translation gives CASSPGGALYE. In full, the CDR3 reads CASSPGGALYEQYF.

Many counts were recorded for this clone. The read gets to within 3 residues of the CDR3 end, and the germline J gene fills in the rest. The J gene is TRBJ1-1, the V gene TRBV18; 7 bases agree with TRBD1. The J segment lost 2 bases and the V segment lost 0 bases, leaving 9 bases of the junction unmatched. Germline lookup yields CDR1 KGHSH and CDR2 LQKENI. The CDR3 runs to 17 residues. The covered CDR3 bases are TGTGCCAGCTCACCACCGAGCGGACAGGCCTTTAACACTGAA. Its protein is CASSPPSGQAFNTE. The CDR3 as a whole reads CASSPPSGQAFNTEAFF.

This clone was seen many times. The read terminates 3 residues before the CDR3 end, so the remaining end is supplied by the germline J gene. The genes are TRBV5-1 and TRBJ1-2; weak D call: TRBD1 (6 bases). V shed 4 bases and J shed 6 bases, with 19 bases lying between them. CDR1 SGHRS and CDR2 YFSETQ come from the germline V gene. The CDR3 is made up of 15 amino acids. The sequenced CDR3 bases are TGCGCCAGCAGCCCCGACGCCGGGACACTTGATGGC. This codes for CASSPDAGTLDG. The entire CDR3 protein is CASSPDAGTLDGYTF.

This clone showed up many times. CDR3 bases read: TGTGCCTGGAGTGTACCTAGCGGGAGCACAGATACG. It translates to CAWSVPSGSTDT. The whole CDR3 region reads CAWSVPSGSTDTQYF. The chain uses TRBV30 and TRBJ2-3; 8 bases agree with TRBD2. With the read ending 3 residues before the CDR3 end, the germline J gene is used to fill in that end. The CDR3 runs 15 residues. V was pared by 0 bases and J by 0 bases, with 2 bases of the junction left unmatched. Germline lookup yields CDR1 GTSNPN and CDR2 SVGIG (reference sequence).

This clone was counted ten times or more. The junction and the germline gene differ at one end; a read error may be behind it. The read gets to within 3 residues of the CDR3 end, and the germline J gene fills in the rest. This rearrangement joins TRBV4-2 to TRBJ1-1; 8 bases are a match to TRBD1. CDR3 length: 15 amino acids. CDR1 is LGHNA and CDR2 is YNFKEQ in the germline V gene. Incomplete CDR3 DNA: TGCGCCAGCAGCCAAGAGCAGGGGGCGAACACTGAA. Protein sequence: CASSQEQGANTE. The complete CDR3 protein is CASSQEQGANTEAFF.

At least ten counts were recorded for this clone. The read ends 3 residues shy of where the CDR3 ends; the end is completed using the germline J gene. The rearrangement uses TRBV20-1 and TRBJ1-3, with D possibly matching TRBD1 (6 bases). CDR1 is DFQATT, CDR2 SNEGSKA, per germline (reference sequence). This CDR3 spans 13 amino acids. The germline V and J ends were trimmed by 6 bases and 2 bases, with 11 bases remaining between them. The DNA read from the CDR3 is TGCAGTGCCGCACAGGGCGCTGGAAACACC. As protein: CSAAQGAGNT. The CDR3 as a whole reads CSAAQGAGNTIYF.

This clone was detected many times. The read stops 3 residues short of the end of the CDR3; the missing end is completed from the germline J gene. The chain employs TRBV4-1 and TRBJ2-7; 10 positions match TRBD2. Germline V CDR1 and CDR2: MGHRA, YSYEKL. This CDR3 has 16 amino acids. J gave up 3 bases and V 3 bases, and 8 bases lay outside the gene matches. CDR3 sequence: CASSQDPSGSRYEQYF. The covered CDR3 bases are TGCGCCAGCAGCCAGGATCCTAGCGGGAGCCGCTACGAG.

In its sample, this clone was seen a few times. Sequencing ends 3 residues short of the CDR3 end; the germline J gene provides the rest. The genes are TRBV7-9 and TRBJ1-1, with D possibly being TRBD1 (5 bases). CDR1 and CDR2 (germline): SEHNR, FQNEAQ (reference sequence). There are 14 residues in the CDR3. The CDR3: CASSLAERQREAFF. The CDR3 DNA, read in part, is TGTGCCAGCAGCTTAGCGGAGCGACAGCGCGAA.